The sequence of this T cell receptor beta chain was determined in a study of blood T cell repertoires in COVID-19. Overall study: COVID-19 samples collected from the United States, Italy and Spain covered acute and convalescent phases. Sources were T cells, B-cell-depleted T cells, or PBMCs; the material itself was cDNA or gDNA.

Germline loops: CDR1 MNHEY, CDR2 SVGEGT. The V gene lost 2 bases and the J gene lost 4 bases, with 14 bases spanning the gap. This CDR3 comprises 15 residues. In terms of age and location, participants ranged from roughly 18 to 89 years and lived in about two dozen US areas. Cohorts were determined from participant-reported clinical history. Method: immunoSEQ multiplex PCR; TCRdb's copy keeps in-frame clones and lacks some. Of approximately 260,000 clones listed, roughly 86% are singletons. The sequence derives from a middle-aged woman with acute COVID-19. Sample: PBMCs or T cells enriched from blood (not recorded which). The J gene is TRBJ1-2, the V gene TRBV6-2 or TRBV6-3; D is ambiguous. This CDR3 reads CASSYQPRAGYGYTF. As DNA, the CDR3 is TGTGCCAGCAGTTACCAGCCACGGGCGGGCTATGGCTACACCTTC.